Below, 11 T cell receptor beta chains from the same sample are listed, as sequenced in a study of T cell repertoires in cytomegalovirus infection. TCRdb recomputed calls from the reads with MiXCR, one row per CDR3 protein. The table has about 400,000 distinct CDR3 sequences, around 18% seen once. Specimen: PBMCs. The source is a human donor in good health (CMV status not recorded). Some clones in this sample may be carry-over from other donors' samples.

This clonotype was counted ten times or more. The rearrangement links TRBV7-2 to TRBJ1-3; D not resolved. The CDR3 runs 12 residues. V lost 6 bases, J lost 0 bases, and 3 bases lay in between. CDR1 and CDR2 (germline): SGHTA, FQGNSA. CDR3: CASRNSGNTIYF. Here the CDR3 DNA reads TGTGCCAGCAGGAACTCTGGAAACACCATATATTTT. Supplemented by reference TRBV7-2 and TRBJ1-3, the full variable domain reads GAGVSQSPSNKVTEKGKDVELRCDPISGHTALYWYRQSLGQGLEFLIYFQGNSAPDKSGLPSDRFSAERTGGSVSTLTIQRTQQEDSAVYLCASRNSGNTIYFGEGSWLTVV.

The rearrangement links TRBV29-1 to TRBJ1-1; 12 bases are a match to TRBD1. CDR3 length equals 15 residues. Germline loops: CDR1 SQVTM, CDR2 ANQGSEA. V trimming: 3 bases; J trimming: 4 bases; junction bases outside the gene matches: 6. The CDR3 is CSVDRGQGASTEAFF. The DNA for the CDR3 is TGCAGCGTTGATAGGGGACAGGGGGCGAGCACTGAAGCTTTCTTT.

In its sample, this clonotype was seen a few times. The chain has TRBV20-1 and TRBJ2-3; D ambiguous. The ends were cut back, 3 bases at V and 4 bases at J, with 8 bases in the middle. CDR1 is DFQATT and CDR2 is SNEGSKA in the germline V gene (reference sequence). CDR3 length equals 12 residues. The CDR3 bases are TGCAGTGCTAGGACCCAGGCAGATACGCAGTATTTT. It encodes CSARTQADTQYF.

V and J are TRBV29-1 and TRBJ2-1; TRBD2 matches at 8 bases. The trim removed 7 bases at V and 6 bases at J, leaving 11 bases unmatched. This CDR3 contains 14 residues. The germline CDR1 and CDR2 sequences are SQVTM and ANQGSEA. CDR3 residues: CSGGPGTSRNEQFF. CDR3 DNA: TGCAGCGGAGGGCCCGGGACTAGTCGCAATGAGCAGTTCTTC.

J is TRBJ1-1 and V is TRBV4-1; D gene unclear. Germline lookup yields CDR1 MGHRA and CDR2 YSYEKL. V shed 0 bases and J shed 1 base, with 12 bases lying between them. This CDR3 has 16 amino acids. CDR3 nucleotides: TGCGCCAGCAGCCAAGATGCGGGTCGTGGGAACACTGAAGCTTTCTTT. Protein product: CASSQDAGRGNTEAFF.

The J gene is TRBJ2-1, the V gene TRBV12-3 or TRBV12-4; 7 bases are shared with TRBD2. V lost 6 bases to trimming and J lost 9 bases; unmatched junction nucleotides: 14. The CDR3 has 15 amino acids. The CDR3 sequence is CASSPRTRFPSEQFF. The CDR3 nucleotides are TGTGCCAGCAGCCCTAGGACTAGATTTCCTTCTGAGCAGTTCTTC.

Only a few counts were recorded for this clonotype. The J gene is TRBJ2-1, the V gene TRBV5-1; possibly TRBD2 for D (7 bases). The V end lost 4 bases, the J end lost 8 bases, and 19 bases lay between the germline ends. CDR1 is SGHRS, CDR2 YFSETQ, per germline. The CDR3 has 15 amino acids. Here the CDR3 reads CASSPPPGGLYEQFF. DNA for the CDR3: TGCGCCAGCAGCCCCCCGCCGGGGGGCTTGTATGAGCAGTTCTTC.

This clonotype has just a few counts. V gene TRBV6-2 or TRBV6-3 combines with J gene TRBJ2-2; D unclear. Per the germline V gene, CDR1 is MNHEY and CDR2 is SVGEGT. The CDR3 extends over 15 amino acids. Trimming took 3 bases from V and 3 from J, leaving 11 bases between them. CDR3 nucleotide sequence: TGTGCCAGCAGTTATATGGGTGATTACACCGGGGAGCTGTTTTTT. This encodes CASSYMGDYTGELFF.

This clonotype came up a few times. Germline is not matched at one junction end, which may reflect a read error. The rearrangement uses TRBV5-6 and TRBJ1-1; no firm D call. The CDR3 is made up of 15 amino acids. In germline, CDR1 is SGHDT, CDR2 YYEEEE. CDR3 nucleotide sequence: TGTGCCAACAGCTTAAAGCTCAGCATGAACACTGAAGCTTTCTTT. This encodes CANSLKLSMNTEAFF.

This clonotype was seen many times. The chain uses TRBV7-2 and TRBJ1-1; no definite D call. The germline V gene encodes CDR1 SGHTA and CDR2 FQGNSA. V shed 4 bases and J shed 4 bases, with 13 bases lying between them. This CDR3 has 14 residues. The CDR3 loop reads CASSSRGRVTEAFF. CDR3 in DNA: TGTGCCAGCAGCTCCCGTGGGAGGGTCACTGAAGCTTTCTTT.

The chain uses TRBV7-9 and TRBJ1-2; a weak D match, TRBD1 (6 bases). The CDR3 covers 14 residues. V lost 2 bases and J 8 bases, leaving 15 bases between the germline ends. From germline, CDR1 is SEHNR and CDR2 FQNEAQ (reference sequence). CDR3 amino acids: CASSLMTGEEGYTF. Written as DNA, the CDR3 is TGTGCCAGCAGCTTAATGACAGGAGAGGAAGGCTACACCTTC.